This T cell receptor (beta chain) was identified in a study of early stage breast cancer tumors. Blood replicates held 0.5 ug DNA, tumor or normal breast approximately 1.5 ug, two each. Libraries were prepared by immunoSEQ multiplex PCR; TCRdb keeps only in-frame clonotypes and omits some of them. This repertoire shows around 13,000 clones, 70% to 80% found once; its top ten account for less than 8.5%. Trimming removed 2 bases at V and 11 bases at J, with 11 bases between. The germline gives CDR1 LNHDA, CDR2 SQIVND (reference sequence). CDR3 length: 12 amino acids. The genes are TRBV19 and TRBJ2-3, with a weak D call TRBD1 (6 bases). This receptor was identified in a person aged 45 to 59 with breast cancer. Material: normal breast tissue next to the tumor. CDR3 bases: TGTGCCAGTAGTATAAGGGGGACAATGCAGTATTTT. Its protein product is CASSIRGTMQYF.